A single sample is the source of the 32 T cell receptor beta chains below, sequenced in a study of Ad26.COV2.S vaccination and SARS-CoV-2 variants. TCRdb's copy holds only in-frame clones and misses some; the assay was immunoSEQ multiplex PCR. This table holds roughly 350,000 clones, more than 75% found once. Indicated treatment: roughly 19 received Ad26.COV2.S at low or high dose, single or two shots; about 5 received placebo; per-sample allocation not given. It was on day 63 after the first vaccine or placebo injection that samples were taken. The sample in question was peripheral blood, obtained in a trial of Ad26.COV2.S vaccine versus placebo. These receptors all come from a person between 18 and 60 years old who received the Ad26.COV2.S COVID-19 vaccine or a placebo.

The gene calls are TRBV10-3 and TRBJ1-1; 9 nucleotides agree with TRBD1. With 2 bases clipped from V and 4 bases from J, the junction kept 11 bases outside the gene matches. This CDR3 spans 17 amino acids. Looked up from germline, CDR1 is ENHRY and CDR2 is SYGVKD. The CDR3 DNA reads as TGTGCCATCAGTGAGACACTAACGGGACAGGGAGCCACTGAAGCTTTCTTT. The encoded protein is CAISETLTGQGATEAFF.

This clone was found a few times. The chain is built from TRBV4-1 and TRBJ2-1, with 16 positions matching TRBD2. There are 17 residues in the CDR3. Trimming took 3 bases from V and 5 from J; bases not matched to a gene: 4. Germline lookup yields CDR1 MGHRA and CDR2 YSYEKL. CDR3 sequence: CASSQGLAGGQDNEQFF. As DNA, the CDR3 is TGCGCCAGCAGCCAGGGACTAGCGGGGGGGCAGGACAATGAGCAGTTCTTC.

V gene TRBV7-9 combines with J gene TRBJ1-4; TRBD1 matches at 11 bases. Germline values: CDR1 SEHNR, CDR2 FQNEAQ (reference sequence). This CDR3 has 16 amino acids. V trimming: 4 bases; J trimming: 4 bases; junction bases outside the gene matches: 5. Written as DNA, the CDR3 is TGTGCCAGCAGCTCGTGGACAGGGGGCGATAATGAAAAACTGTTTTTT. Translated, it gives CASSSWTGGDNEKLFF.

The chain recombines TRBV4-3 with TRBJ1-1; D not resolved. The CDR3 extends over 16 amino acids. V lost 0 bases, J lost 0 bases, and 11 bases lay in between. From germline, CDR1 is LGHNA and CDR2 YSLEER. The DNA of the CDR3 is TGCGCCAGCAGCCAAGATCACAGCACCATGAACACTGAAGCTTTCTTT. This codes for CASSQDHSTMNTEAFF.

The V call is TRBV11-2, the J call TRBJ2-3; TRBD2 agrees at 8 bases. There are 17 residues in the CDR3. Germline CDR1 is SGHAT and CDR2 is FQNNGV. V gave up 8 bases and J gave up 4 bases; unmatched junction bases: 17. CDR3 residues: CASSPGGAGFGADTQYF. The CDR3 DNA sequence: TGTGCCAGCTCCCCGGGGGGGGCAGGTTTCGGCGCAGATACGCAGTATTTT.

The rearrangement links TRBV6-5 to TRBJ1-5; TRBD1 is a possible D gene (5 bases). This CDR3 is built from 15 residues. Germline lookup yields CDR1 MNHEY and CDR2 SVGAGI. Deletions cut 5 bases from V and 1 base from J, with 12 bases between. The CDR3 loop is CASSTRGGSNQPQHF. DNA of the CDR3: TGTGCCAGCAGTACTCGTGGGGGGAGCAATCAGCCCCAGCATTTT.

The chain couples TRBV19 to TRBJ1-3, with D maybe TRBD1 (6 bases). V dropped 7 bases and J dropped 8 bases, with 18 bases sitting between them. Germline V gene data show CDR1 as LNHDA and CDR2 as SQIVND (reference sequence). The CDR3 is 14 amino acids. In nucleotides, the CDR3 is TGTGCCAGTACCCGCGGACAGTACGGGGACACCATATATTTT. Its protein is CASTRGQYGDTIYF.

The sample holds one count of this clone. The chain links TRBV5-1 to TRBJ1-1; 10 positions match TRBD1. J lost 4 bases, V lost 3 bases, and 12 bases had no gene match. The CDR3 extends over 17 amino acids. Germline CDR1 reads SGHRS; CDR2 reads YFSETQ. CDR3 sequence reads: CASSSGTGVPSGTEAFF. The DNA for the CDR3 is TGCGCCAGCAGCTCCGGGACAGGGGTACCAAGTGGCACTGAAGCTTTCTTT. The whole variable domain, filled in from reference TRBV5-1 and TRBJ1-1, reads KAGVTQTPRYLIKTRGQQVTLSCSPISGHRSVSWYQQTPGQGLQFLFEYFSETQRNKGNFPGRFSGRQFSNSRSEMNVSTLELGDSALYLCASSSGTGVPSGTEAFFGQGTRLTVV.

This clone was recorded a few times. CDR3 in amino acids: CASSQERVGSEAFF. In DNA form, the CDR3 reads TGCGCCAGCAGCCAAGAAAGGGTTGGGAGTGAAGCTTTCTTT. The J gene is TRBJ1-1, the V gene TRBV4-1; D uncertain. The CDR3 is made up of 14 amino acids. The germline CDR1 and CDR2 sequences are MGHRA and YSYEKL. V was pared by 0 bases and J by 7 bases, with 12 bases between.

The J gene is TRBJ2-2, the V gene TRBV9; maybe TRBD2 (8 bases). This CDR3 region has 17 residues. From germline, CDR1 is SGDLS and CDR2 YYNGEE. Trimming left V 1 base short and J 5 bases short, with 18 bases between. The CDR3 is CASSVRGLAGFTGELFF. The CDR3 DNA sequence: TGTGCCAGCAGCGTAAGGGGGCTAGCGGGTTTTACCGGGGAGCTGTTTTTT.

The CDR3 sequence is CAISERPSGSNQPQHF. The CDR3 DNA reads TGTGCCATCAGTGAACGGCCGTCGGGGAGCAATCAGCCCCAGCATTTT. This chain uses TRBV10-3 with TRBJ1-5; D gene unclear. CDR3 length: 16 residues. Germline assignment: CDR1 ENHRY and CDR2 SYGVKD. Trimming pared 3 bases from V and 1 base from J, leaving 13 bases between.

The chain carries TRBV7-9 and TRBJ2-3; D ambiguous. The length of the CDR3 is 11 residues. CDR1 and CDR2 from the germline V gene are SEHNR and FQNEAQ (reference sequence). Trimming removed 0 bases from V and 11 bases from J, with 6 bases in between. Written as DNA, the CDR3 is TGTGCCAGCAGCTTAGCACCCCTGCAGTATTTT. Protein: CASSLAPLQYF.

J is TRBJ1-6 and V is TRBV4-1; D may be TRBD1 (5 bases). V was trimmed by 1 base and J by 7 bases, leaving 14 bases between them. The CDR3 runs 16 residues. CDR1 is MGHRA and CDR2 is YSYEKL in the germline V gene. Here the CDR3 reads CASSQGRGWGNSPLHF. The CDR3 nucleotides read TGCGCCAGCAGCCAAGGTCGAGGGTGGGGGAATTCACCCCTCCACTTT.

The rearrangement joins TRBV15 to TRBJ2-1; D gene ambiguous. The CDR3 is 16 amino acids. From germline, CDR1 is LNHNV and CDR2 YYDKDF (reference sequence). The V end was cut by 4 bases, the J end by 3 bases, with 16 bases between. CDR3 DNA: TGTGCCACCAGCACCAAGCCCCGACTGAACTACAATGAGCAGTTCTTC. Protein sequence: CATSTKPRLNYNEQFF.

The V and J genes are TRBV7-3 and TRBJ1-5; no clear D gene. The CDR3 consists of 15 residues. Between the trimmed V and J ends, which lost 0 bases and 0 bases, there was a span of 6 bases. Per the germline V gene, CDR1 is SGHTA and CDR2 is FQGTGA. The CDR3 region is CASSLTGNSNQPQHF. DNA of the CDR3: TGTGCCAGCAGCTTAACCGGGAATAGCAATCAGCCCCAGCATTTT.

This rearrangement joins TRBV9 to TRBJ2-7, with 7 bases matching TRBD2. The CDR3 sequence is 13 residues long. The J segment lost 9 bases and the V segment lost 0 bases, leaving 6 bases of the junction unmatched. Germline lookup yields CDR1 SGDLS and CDR2 YYNGEE. Here the CDR3 DNA reads TGTGCCAGCAGCGTAGCGGGGGGATTGGTGCAGTACTTC. Amino acid sequence: CASSVAGGLVQYF.

The rearrangement uses TRBV20-1 and TRBJ1-1; TRBD1 might be the D (6 bases). V was clipped by 6 bases and J by 5 bases, with 10 bases between them. The length of the CDR3 is 11 residues. In germline, CDR1 is DFQATT, CDR2 SNEGSKA (reference sequence). The CDR3 DNA is TGCAGTGCCACCCAGGGGACTGAAGCTTTCTTT. Its translation is CSATQGTEAFF.

The V and J genes are TRBV10-3 and TRBJ2-5; 10 bases are shared with TRBD2. Germline V lookup: CDR1 ENHRY, CDR2 SYGVKD. The CDR3 contains 15 residues. With 6 bases clipped from V and 2 bases from J, the junction kept 6 bases outside the gene matches. CDR3 nucleotide sequence: TGTGCCATCAGAGCTAGCGGGGGTATTCAAGAGACCCAGTACTTC. Encoded protein: CAIRASGGIQETQYF.

The J gene is TRBJ2-7, the V gene TRBV19; TRBD1 matches 9 bases. The CDR3 extends over 14 amino acids. Looked up from germline, CDR1 is LNHDA and CDR2 is SQIVND (reference sequence). J lost 1 base, V lost 5 bases, and 3 bases had no gene match. The CDR3: CASSLDRGSYEQYF. The CDR3 coding sequence is TGTGCCAGTAGTCTTGACAGGGGGTCCTACGAGCAGTACTTC. Using reference TRBV19 and TRBJ2-7 for the parts outside the CDR3, the full variable domain is DGGITQSPKYLFRKEGQNVTLSCEQNLNHDAMYWYRQDPGQGLRLIYYSQIVNDFQKGDIAEGYSVSREKKESFPLTVTSAQKNPTAFYLCASSLDRGSYEQYFGPGTRLTVT.

This sequence joins TRBV20-1 and TRBJ1-2; D call uncertain. This CDR3 has 10 amino acids. Trimming removed 8 bases at V and 4 bases at J, with 8 bases between. The V gene's germline CDR1 is DFQATT and CDR2 SNEGSKA (reference sequence). CDR3 protein: CSQLFYGYTF. CDR3 DNA: TGCAGTCAATTATTCTATGGCTACACCTTC.

This rearrangement joins TRBV30 to TRBJ1-5; the D gene is possibly TRBD1 (6 bases). Trimming shortened V by 4 bases and J by 6 bases, and 16 bases separated the two germline ends. This CDR3 has 14 amino acids. CDR1 and CDR2 from the germline V gene are GTSNPN and SVGIG (reference sequence). CDR3 bases: TGTGCCTGGACGAAGGAGGGGGTCAGTCAGCCCCAGCATTTT. This translates into CAWTKEGVSQPQHF.

This chain links TRBV19 with TRBJ2-7; a possible D gene is TRBD1 (6 bases). Germline lookup yields CDR1 LNHDA and CDR2 SQIVND (reference sequence). Trimming shortened V by 3 bases and J by 0 bases, and 15 bases separated the two germline ends. There are 16 residues in the CDR3. The CDR3 is CASSIRRGTNSYEQYF. The CDR3 DNA reads TGTGCCAGTAGTATTCGCAGGGGCACAAACTCCTACGAGCAGTACTTC. Complete variable domain (other parts from reference TRBV19 and TRBJ2-7): DGGITQSPKYLFRKEGQNVTLSCEQNLNHDAMYWYRQDPGQGLRLIYYSQIVNDFQKGDIAEGYSVSREKKESFPLTVTSAQKNPTAFYLCASSIRRGTNSYEQYFGPGTRLTVT.

The chain links TRBV7-6 to TRBJ2-1, with D possibly TRBD2 on 5 matching bases. The CDR3 loop spans 15 amino acids. The germline V gene encodes CDR1 SGHVS and CDR2 FNYEAQ. The V end lost 5 bases, the J end lost 3 bases, and 14 bases lay between the germline ends. The CDR3 DNA reads TGTGCCAGCAGCCCCCCGGGATCCATCTACAATGAGCAGTTCTTC. Protein: CASSPPGSIYNEQFF.

The rearrangement links TRBV5-5 to TRBJ2-1; D is unclear. The CDR3 contains 13 residues. CDR1 SGHKS and CDR2 YYEKEE come from the germline V gene (reference sequence). V gave up 4 bases and J gave up 10 bases, with 15 bases separating them. CDR3 residues: CASSPGEGSEQFF. CDR3 sequence (DNA): TGTGCCAGCAGCCCAGGAGAAGGGTCGGAGCAGTTCTTC.

The J gene is TRBJ2-1, the V gene TRBV6-8; 11 nucleotides match TRBD2. Germline CDR1 is MNHGY and CDR2 is SAAAGT. With V trimmed by 2 bases and J by 15 bases, 6 bases remained unmatched. The CDR3 has 13 amino acids. The CDR3 DNA reads TGTGCCAGCAGTTACGGTAGCGGGGGGGTGAGGTTCTTC. This encodes CASSYGSGGVRFF.

V usage is TRBV4-3 and J usage is TRBJ2-1; possibly TRBD2 for D (6 bases). Trimming cost V 1 base and J 9 bases, with 19 bases left between them. The CDR3 covers 16 residues. Germline CDR1 LGHNA, CDR2 YSLEER. CDR3 residues: CASSQGGTYSSGEQFF. CDR3 DNA: TGCGCCAGCAGCCAAGGGGGGACTTACAGTTCTGGTGAGCAGTTCTTC.

The rearrangement joins TRBV19 to TRBJ1-4; TRBD1 aligns across 7 bases. V dropped 2 bases and J dropped 7; count of bases not matched to a gene: 4. This CDR3 contains 14 residues. Germline lookup yields CDR1 LNHDA and CDR2 SQIVND (reference sequence). The CDR3 nucleotides are TGTGCCAGTAGTATAACAGGGGCCGGTGAAAAACTGTTTTTT. This sequence encodes CASSITGAGEKLFF. The full variable domain, its missing parts supplied by reference TRBV19 and TRBJ1-4, is DGGITQSPKYLFRKEGQNVTLSCEQNLNHDAMYWYRQDPGQGLRLIYYSQIVNDFQKGDIAEGYSVSREKKESFPLTVTSAQKNPTAFYLCASSITGAGEKLFFGSGTQLSVL.

V and J are TRBV9 and TRBJ2-3, with 9 bases that match TRBD2. The CDR3 extends over 14 amino acids. With V trimmed by 4 bases and J by 5 bases, 5 bases remained unmatched. Germline V lookup: CDR1 SGDLS, CDR2 YYNGEE. This CDR3 is CASSWGLAVDTQYF. CDR3 nucleotides: TGTGCCAGCAGCTGGGGACTAGCCGTAGATACGCAGTATTTT.

J is TRBJ1-4 and V is TRBV11-2; D might be TRBD1 (6 bases). The germline CDR1 and CDR2 sequences are SGHAT and FQNNGV. CDR3 length: 14 amino acids. V was cut by 5 bases and J by 4 bases, with 11 bases left in between. Here the CDR3 reads CASSPDRNNEKLFF. The DNA of the CDR3 is TGTGCCAGCAGCCCCGACAGGAATAATGAAAAACTGTTTTTT.

The CDR3 loop is CASSPVDRPRAYEQYF. The CDR3 DNA sequence: TGTGCCAGCTCACCGGTGGACCGCCCGAGGGCCTACGAGCAGTACTTC. The chain recombines TRBV18 with TRBJ2-7; D perhaps matches TRBD2 (5 bases). Germline V lookup: CDR1 KGHSH, CDR2 LQKENI. The length of the CDR3 is 16 residues. The germline V and J ends were trimmed by 3 bases and 2 bases, with 17 bases remaining between them.

The chain uses TRBV27 and TRBJ1-6; the D is unclear. V shed 5 bases and J shed 7 bases, with 12 bases lying between them. CDR3 length: 14 amino acids. Germline V gene sequence: CDR1 MNHEY, CDR2 SMNVEV (reference sequence). The CDR3 protein is CASSQGVRNSPLHF. Here the CDR3 DNA reads TGTGCCAGCAGTCAAGGCGTCAGAAATTCACCCCTCCACTTT.

Only one count was recorded for this clone. The J gene is TRBJ1-3, the V gene TRBV6-5; a weak D match, TRBD1 (5 bases). The germline V and J ends were trimmed by 2 bases and 4 bases, with 9 bases remaining between them. This CDR3 has 14 residues. Germline CDR1 MNHEY, CDR2 SVGAGI. The CDR3, as DNA: TGTGCCAGCAGTTACCTGGGGCAAGGAAACACCATATATTTT. Translated, it gives CASSYLGQGNTIYF.